This T cell receptor beta chain derives from a study of T cell responses to AZD1222 COVID-19 vaccine. General study findings and limits: Spike regions recognized by vaccine-associated CD4 TCRs spanned the protein, led by 160-218 and 743-854.

Notes on this clone: Its target is unknown.

The CDR3 extends over 12 amino acids. V lost 8 bases, J lost 0 bases, and 6 bases lay in between. Sequencing used immunoSEQ multiplex PCR; TCRdb keeps in-frame clones, though not all of them. The table shows about 93,000 clones, with 80% to 90% occurring only once. This specimen consisted of peripheral blood, obtained 28 days after the second AZD1222 dose. J is TRBJ2-3 and V is TRBV12-3 or TRBV12-4; no definite D call. The source is an adult who received the AZD1222 COVID-19 vaccine. CDR3 amino acids: CASRASTDTQYF. CDR3 bases: TGTGCCAGCCGAGCTAGCACAGATACGCAGTATTTT.